This TCR beta chain was recorded in a study of OX40 agonist ivuxolimab in advanced cancers. Turning to the study itself: An agonistic anti-OX40 (CD134) antibody, ivuxolimab, was used to treat the patients.

The method was immunoSEQ multiplex PCR; TCRdb's version includes in-frame clones alone and lacks a portion of them. The sample yields 53,000 or so clones, over 90% seen once. This clone has only a few counts. This CDR3 comprises 15 residues. Germline loops: CDR1 PRHDT, CDR2 FYEKMQ (reference sequence). Unmatched junction bases numbered 4, after V lost 0 bases and J lost 5 bases. The input for sequencing was CD4+ or CD8+ T cells sorted from blood, taken in a trial of the OX40 agonist ivuxolimab. The rearrangement links TRBV13 to TRBJ1-2, with 9 bases aligning to TRBD1. This receptor was identified in an adult with an advanced solid tumor such as melanoma, head and neck, liver or kidney cancer. The CDR3 nucleotides read TGTGCCAGCAGCTTAGGTCGCGGGACAGGGTATGGCTACACCTTC. This sequence encodes CASSLGRGTGYGYTF.